One and the same sample provided the 4 T cell receptor beta chains below, sequenced in a study of blood T cell repertoires in COVID-19. Using immunoSEQ multiplex PCR, the repertoire was profiled, and TCRdb retains in-frame clones only, with some absent. In the table there are 110,000 to 150,000 clones, around 90% of which are singletons. Specimen: peripheral blood. Receptors were obtained from a woman between 55 and 75 years old with acute or convalescent COVID-19.

CDR3 amino acids: CASQGRTNEKLFF. The CDR3 nucleotides are TGTGCCAGTCAGGGGCGAACTAATGAAAAACTGTTTTTT. This sequence joins TRBV28 and TRBJ1-4, with D possibly TRBD1 on 6 matching bases. Per germline, CDR1 MDHEN and CDR2 SYDVKM. V gave up 9 bases and J gave up 1 base, with 9 bases separating them. This CDR3 spans 13 amino acids.

J is TRBJ1-2 and V is TRBV4-1, with 7 positions matching TRBD1. J gave up 8 bases and V 3 bases, and 12 bases lay outside the gene matches. The CDR3 totals 15 residues. Germline CDR1 reads MGHRA; CDR2 reads YSYEKL. The CDR3 reads CASSQYDRESGGYTF. CDR3 nucleotides: TGCGCCAGCAGCCAGTACGACAGGGAAAGTGGGGGCTACACCTTC.

J is TRBJ1-1 and V is TRBV6-5, with D possibly TRBD1 on 5 matching bases. The CDR3 totals 12 residues. Germline CDR1 MNHEY, CDR2 SVGAGI. Trimming stripped 6 bases from V and 7 bases from J, with 12 bases between. The CDR3 bases are TGTGCCAGCAGCTATCAAGGGGTTGAAGCTTTCTTT. Residues: CASSYQGVEAFF.

The chain employs TRBV28 and TRBJ2-2; D is perhaps TRBD2 (6 bases). The CDR3 covers 15 residues. Germline V gene sequence: CDR1 MDHEN, CDR2 SYDVKM. Between the trimmed V and J ends, which lost 11 bases and 4 bases, there was a span of 20 bases. The CDR3 bases are TGTGCCTCGCGGGGTCTCCCCTCGGTCACCGGGGAGCTGTTTTTT. Amino acid sequence: CASRGLPSVTGELFF.